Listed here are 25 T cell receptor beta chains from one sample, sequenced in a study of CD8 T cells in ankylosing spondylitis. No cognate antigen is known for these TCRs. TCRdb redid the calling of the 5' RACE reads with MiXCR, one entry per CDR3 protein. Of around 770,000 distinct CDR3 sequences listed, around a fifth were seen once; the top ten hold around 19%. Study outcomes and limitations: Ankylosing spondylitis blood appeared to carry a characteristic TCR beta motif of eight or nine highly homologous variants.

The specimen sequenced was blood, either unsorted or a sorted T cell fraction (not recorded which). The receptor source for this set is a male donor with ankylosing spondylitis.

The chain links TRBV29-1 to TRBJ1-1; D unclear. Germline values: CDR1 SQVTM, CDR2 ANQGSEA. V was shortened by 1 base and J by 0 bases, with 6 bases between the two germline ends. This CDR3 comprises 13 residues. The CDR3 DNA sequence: TGCAGCGTTGAAGCACGGGTGAACACTGAAGCTTTCTTT. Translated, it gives CSVEARVNTEAFF. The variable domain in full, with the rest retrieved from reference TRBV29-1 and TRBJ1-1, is SAVISQKPSRDICQRGTSLTIQCQVDSQVTMMFWYRQQPGQSLTLIATANQGSEATYESGFVIDKFPISRPNLTFSTLTVSNMSPEDSSIYLCSVEARVNTEAFFGQGTRLTVV.

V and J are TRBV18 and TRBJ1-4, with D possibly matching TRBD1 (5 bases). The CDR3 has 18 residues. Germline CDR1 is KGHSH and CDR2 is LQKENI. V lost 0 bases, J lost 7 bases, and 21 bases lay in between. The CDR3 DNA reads TGTGCCAGCTCACCACCCGACCCCGGGGCTCACTGGGGTGAAAAACTGTTTTTT. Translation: CASSPPDPGAHWGEKLFF.

Here the CDR3 DNA reads TGTGCCAGCGGGGGACAGAGGAACACTGAAGCTTTCTTT. Translation gives CASGGQRNTEAFF. This chain uses TRBV7-2 with TRBJ1-1, with TRBD1 matching 7 bases. V shed 8 bases, J shed 1 base, and the junction held 4 bases outside the gene matches. The germline V gene encodes CDR1 SGHTA and CDR2 FQGNSA. CDR3 size: 13 residues.

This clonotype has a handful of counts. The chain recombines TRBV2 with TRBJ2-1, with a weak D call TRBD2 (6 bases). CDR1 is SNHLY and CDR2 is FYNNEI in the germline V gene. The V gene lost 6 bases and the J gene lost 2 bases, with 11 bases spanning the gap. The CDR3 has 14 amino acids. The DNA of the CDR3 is TGTGCCAGCAGCGACGGGAGTCCCTACAATGAGCAGTTCTTC. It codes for CASSDGSPYNEQFF. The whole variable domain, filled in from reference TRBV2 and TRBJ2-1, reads EPEVTQTPSHQVTQMGQEVILRCVPISNHLYFYWYRQILGQKVEFLVSFYNNEISEKSEIFDDQFSVERPDGSNFTLKIRSTKLEDSAMYFCASSDGSPYNEQFFGPGTRLTVL.

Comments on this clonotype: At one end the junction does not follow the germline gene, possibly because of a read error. The CDR3 is CAISSGSYCEQYF. Written as DNA, the CDR3 is TGTGCCATCAGCTCCGGGAGCTACTGCGAGCAGTACTTC. This sequence joins TRBV5-6 and TRBJ2-7, with D perhaps TRBD2 (6 bases). CDR1 SGHDT and CDR2 YYEEEE come from the germline V gene. This CDR3 is 13 amino acids long.

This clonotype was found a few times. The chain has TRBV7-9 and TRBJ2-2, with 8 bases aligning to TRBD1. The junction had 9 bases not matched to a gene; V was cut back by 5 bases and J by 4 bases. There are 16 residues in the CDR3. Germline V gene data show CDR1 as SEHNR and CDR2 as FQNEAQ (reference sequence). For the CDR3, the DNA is TGTGCCAGCAGCCTATTGACAGGGGTTGGCACCGGGGAGCTGTTTTTT. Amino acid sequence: CASSLLTGVGTGELFF.

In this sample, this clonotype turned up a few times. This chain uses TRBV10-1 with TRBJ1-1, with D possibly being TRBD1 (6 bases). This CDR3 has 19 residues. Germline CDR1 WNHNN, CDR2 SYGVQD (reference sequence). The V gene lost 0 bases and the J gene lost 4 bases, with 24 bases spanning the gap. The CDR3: CASSESTLAIPGGSTEAFF. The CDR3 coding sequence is TGCGCCAGCAGTGAGTCGACTCTGGCAATCCCCGGGGGCAGCACTGAAGCTTTCTTT.

The CDR3 sequence is CASSQTRTGSDSPLHF. The DNA for the CDR3 is TGTGCCAGCAGCCAAACCCGGACAGGTAGTGATTCACCCCTCCACTTT. V gene TRBV7-9 combines with J gene TRBJ1-6; 7 bases match TRBD1. V shed 5 bases and J 8 bases; nucleotides not matched to a gene: 12. CDR1 SEHNR and CDR2 FQNEAQ come from the germline V gene (reference sequence). The CDR3 extends over 16 amino acids.

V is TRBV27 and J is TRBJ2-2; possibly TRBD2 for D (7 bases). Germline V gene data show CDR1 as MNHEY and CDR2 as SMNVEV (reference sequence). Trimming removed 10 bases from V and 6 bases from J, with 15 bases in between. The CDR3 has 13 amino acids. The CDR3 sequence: CATSLGGAGELFF. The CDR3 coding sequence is TGTGCCACAAGTTTAGGGGGGGCCGGGGAGCTGTTTTTT.

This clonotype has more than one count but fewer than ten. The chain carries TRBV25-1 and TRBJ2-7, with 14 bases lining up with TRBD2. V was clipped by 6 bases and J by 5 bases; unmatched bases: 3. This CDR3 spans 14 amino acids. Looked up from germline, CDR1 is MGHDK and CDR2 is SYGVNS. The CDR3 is CASSVTSGRDEQYF. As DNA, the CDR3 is TGTGCCAGCAGCGTGACTAGCGGGAGGGACGAGCAGTACTTC.

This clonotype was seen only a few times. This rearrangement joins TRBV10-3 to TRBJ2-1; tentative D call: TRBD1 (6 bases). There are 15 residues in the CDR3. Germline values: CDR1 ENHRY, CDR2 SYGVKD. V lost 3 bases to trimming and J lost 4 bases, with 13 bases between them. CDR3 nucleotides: TGTGCCATCAGTGATATAGACAGGACTTACAATGAGCAGTTCTTC. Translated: CAISDIDRTYNEQFF.

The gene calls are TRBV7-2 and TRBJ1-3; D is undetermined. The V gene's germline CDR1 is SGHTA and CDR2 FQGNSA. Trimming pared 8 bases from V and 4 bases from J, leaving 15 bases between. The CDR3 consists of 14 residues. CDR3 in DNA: TGTGCCAGCTCCCAGAGGGTGAGCGGAAACACCATATATTTT. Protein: CASSQRVSGNTIYF.

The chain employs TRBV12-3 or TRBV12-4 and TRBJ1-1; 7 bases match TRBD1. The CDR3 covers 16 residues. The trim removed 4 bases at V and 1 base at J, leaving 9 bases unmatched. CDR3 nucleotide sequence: TGTGCCAGCAGTTCAAAACAGGGGACTGGGAACACTGAAGCTTTCTTT. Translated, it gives CASSSKQGTGNTEAFF.

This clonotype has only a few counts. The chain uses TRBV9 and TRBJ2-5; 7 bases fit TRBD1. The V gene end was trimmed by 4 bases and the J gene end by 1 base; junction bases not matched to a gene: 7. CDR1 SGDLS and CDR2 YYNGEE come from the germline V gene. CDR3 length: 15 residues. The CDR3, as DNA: TGTGCCAGCAGCCGAACGGGACAGCTCCAAGAGACCCAGTACTTC. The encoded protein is CASSRTGQLQETQYF.

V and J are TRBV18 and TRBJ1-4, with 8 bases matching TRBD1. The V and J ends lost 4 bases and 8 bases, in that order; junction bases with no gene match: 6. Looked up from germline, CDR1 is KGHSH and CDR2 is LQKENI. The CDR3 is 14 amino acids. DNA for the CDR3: TGTGCCAGCTCACTCGGACAGGGCAAGGAAAAACTGTTTTTT. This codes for CASSLGQGKEKLFF.

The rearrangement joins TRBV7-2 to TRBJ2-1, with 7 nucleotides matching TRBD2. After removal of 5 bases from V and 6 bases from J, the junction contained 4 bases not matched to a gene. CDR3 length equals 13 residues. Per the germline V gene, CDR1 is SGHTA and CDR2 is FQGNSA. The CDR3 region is CASSISGVNEQFF. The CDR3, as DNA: TGTGCCAGCAGCATCAGCGGGGTCAATGAGCAGTTCTTC.

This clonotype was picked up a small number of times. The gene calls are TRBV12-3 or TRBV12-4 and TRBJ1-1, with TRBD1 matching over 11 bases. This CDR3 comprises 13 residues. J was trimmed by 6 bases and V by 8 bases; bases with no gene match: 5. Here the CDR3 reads CASSGQGAAEAFF. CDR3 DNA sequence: TGTGCCAGCTCCGGACAGGGGGCGGCTGAAGCTTTCTTT.

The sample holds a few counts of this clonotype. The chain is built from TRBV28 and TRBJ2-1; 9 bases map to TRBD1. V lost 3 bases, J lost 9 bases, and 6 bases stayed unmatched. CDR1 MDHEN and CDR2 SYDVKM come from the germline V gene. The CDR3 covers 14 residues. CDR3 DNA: TGTGCCAGCAGTTTGCCGGACAGGGGCGGTGAGCAGTTCTTC. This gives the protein CASSLPDRGGEQFF.

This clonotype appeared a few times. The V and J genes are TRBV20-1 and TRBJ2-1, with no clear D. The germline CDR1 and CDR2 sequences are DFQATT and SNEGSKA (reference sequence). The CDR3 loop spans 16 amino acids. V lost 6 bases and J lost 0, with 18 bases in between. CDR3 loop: CSAPTSSLSSYNEQFF. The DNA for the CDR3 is TGCAGTGCCCCTACTTCCTCCCTAAGCTCCTACAATGAGCAGTTCTTC.

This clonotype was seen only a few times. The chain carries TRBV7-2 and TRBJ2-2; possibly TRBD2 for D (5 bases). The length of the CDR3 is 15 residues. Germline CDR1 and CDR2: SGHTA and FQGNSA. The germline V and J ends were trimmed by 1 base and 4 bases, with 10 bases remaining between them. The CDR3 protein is CASSLGRTTTGELFF. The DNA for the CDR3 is TGTGCCAGCAGCTTAGGGAGGACCACCACCGGGGAGCTGTTTTTT.

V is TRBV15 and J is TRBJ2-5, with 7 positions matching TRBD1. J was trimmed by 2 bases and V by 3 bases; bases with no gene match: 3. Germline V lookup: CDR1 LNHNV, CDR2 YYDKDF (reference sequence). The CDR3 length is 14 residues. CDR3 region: CATSRKTGQETQYF. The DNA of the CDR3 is TGTGCCACCAGCAGGAAGACAGGGCAAGAGACCCAGTACTTC.

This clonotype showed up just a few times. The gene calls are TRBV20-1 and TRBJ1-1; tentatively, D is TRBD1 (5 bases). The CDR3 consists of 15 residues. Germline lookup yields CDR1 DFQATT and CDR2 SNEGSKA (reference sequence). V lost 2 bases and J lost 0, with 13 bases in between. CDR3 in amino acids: CSARHGAGMNTEAFF. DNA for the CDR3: TGCAGTGCTAGACATGGGGCAGGGATGAACACTGAAGCTTTCTTT.

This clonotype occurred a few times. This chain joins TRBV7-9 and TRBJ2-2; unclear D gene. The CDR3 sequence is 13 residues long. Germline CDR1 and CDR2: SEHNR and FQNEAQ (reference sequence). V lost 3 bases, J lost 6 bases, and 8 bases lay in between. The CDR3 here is CASSFVDPGELFF. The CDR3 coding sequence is TGTGCCAGCAGCTTTGTCGACCCCGGGGAGCTGTTTTTT.

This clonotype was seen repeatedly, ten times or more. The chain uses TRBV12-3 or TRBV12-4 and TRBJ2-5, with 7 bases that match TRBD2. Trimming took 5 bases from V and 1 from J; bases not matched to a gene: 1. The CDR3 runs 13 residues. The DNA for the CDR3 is TGTGCCAGCAGTGCGGGGGTCCAAGAGACCCAGTACTTC. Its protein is CASSAGVQETQYF.

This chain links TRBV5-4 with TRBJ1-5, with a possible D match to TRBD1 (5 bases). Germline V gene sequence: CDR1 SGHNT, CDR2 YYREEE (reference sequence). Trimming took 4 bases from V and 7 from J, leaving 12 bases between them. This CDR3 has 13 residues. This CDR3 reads CASSIHGGQPQHF. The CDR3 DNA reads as TGTGCCAGCAGCATACATGGGGGGCAGCCCCAGCATTTT.